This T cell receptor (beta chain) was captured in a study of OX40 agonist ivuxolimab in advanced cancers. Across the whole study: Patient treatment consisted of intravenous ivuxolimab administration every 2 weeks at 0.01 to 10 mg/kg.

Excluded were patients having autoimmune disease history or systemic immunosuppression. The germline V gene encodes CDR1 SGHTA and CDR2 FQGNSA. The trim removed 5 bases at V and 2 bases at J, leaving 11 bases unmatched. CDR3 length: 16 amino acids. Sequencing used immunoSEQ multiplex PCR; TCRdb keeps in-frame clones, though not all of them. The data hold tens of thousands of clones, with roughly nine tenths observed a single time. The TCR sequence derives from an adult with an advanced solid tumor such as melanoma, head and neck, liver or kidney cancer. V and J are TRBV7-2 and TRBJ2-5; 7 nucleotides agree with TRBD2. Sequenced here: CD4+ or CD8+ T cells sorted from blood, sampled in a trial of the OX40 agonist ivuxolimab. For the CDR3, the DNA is TGTGCCAGCAGCATCCTCCCAGCGGGAATACAAGAGACCCAGTACTTC. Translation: CASSILPAGIQETQYF.